The 23 T cell receptor beta chains in this list originate from one sample, sequenced in a study of blood T cells in healthy people across ages. Together with a sample-barcoded 5' primer, a J-beta primer mix was included in a second PCR lasting about 7 to 12 cycles. TCRdb recomputed calls from the 5' RACE reads with MiXCR, one row per CDR3 protein. The repertoire holds about 1,800,000 distinct CDR3 sequences, with 28% as singletons. The sample was blood. Receptors originate from a woman aged 30 to 39 in good health.

The V and J genes are TRBV12-3 or TRBV12-4 and TRBJ2-3, with TRBD1 identical over 8 bases. This CDR3 comprises 15 residues. Germline trimming cut 6 bases from V and 1 base from J; bases unmatched to any gene: 6. The CDR3 DNA is TGTGCCAGCAGAAACCTGGGACAGGGCACAGATACGCAGTATTTT. Translating it yields CASRNLGQGTDTQYF.

This clonotype appeared many times. The chain carries TRBV5-1 and TRBJ1-2; 9 bases are shared with TRBD1. CDR1 and CDR2 (germline): SGHRS, YFSETQ. The CDR3 is 12 residues long. Unmatched junction bases numbered 3, after V lost 5 bases and J lost 7 bases. CDR3 loop: CASRDRGFGYTF. DNA of the CDR3: TGCGCCAGCAGGGACAGGGGATTTGGCTACACCTTC. The whole variable domain, filled in from reference TRBV5-1 and TRBJ1-2, reads KAGVTQTPRYLIKTRGQQVTLSCSPISGHRSVSWYQQTPGQGLQFLFEYFSETQRNKGNFPGRFSGRQFSNSRSEMNVSTLELGDSALYLCASRDRGFGYTFGSGTRLTVV.

This rearrangement joins TRBV18 to TRBJ2-1; 10 nucleotides agree with TRBD2. V lost 2 bases, J lost 9 bases, and 7 bases stayed unmatched. The CDR3 is 15 residues long. Germline loops: CDR1 KGHSH, CDR2 LQKENI. The CDR3 protein is CASSPERGGRSEQFF. The CDR3 coding sequence is TGTGCCAGCTCACCAGAGCGGGGGGGCCGTAGTGAGCAGTTCTTC.

Only a few counts were recorded for this clonotype. This rearrangement joins TRBV6-2 or TRBV6-3 to TRBJ1-5, with a possible D match to TRBD1 (6 bases). Deletions cut 10 bases from V and 6 bases from J, with 19 bases between. The CDR3 covers 14 residues. Germline V gene lookup returns CDR1 MNHEY and CDR2 SVGEGT. The CDR3: CATLQGVFRQPQHF. CDR3 DNA: TGTGCCACCTTACAGGGAGTTTTTCGTCAGCCCCAGCATTTT.

This clonotype was found many times. V gene TRBV9 combines with J gene TRBJ2-1; 11 bases match TRBD2. V trimming: 2 bases; J trimming: 9 bases; junction bases outside the gene matches: 7. Germline V CDR1 and CDR2: SGDLS, YYNGEE. There are 15 residues in the CDR3. CDR3: CASSVGSGGASEQFF. The CDR3 nucleotides read TGTGCCAGCAGCGTTGGTAGCGGGGGGGCCAGTGAGCAGTTCTTC.

Note on this clonotype: A read error may explain this, as a much larger clone is one base away. The rearrangement links TRBV7-2 to TRBJ2-4, with 9 bases fitting TRBD2. Trimming removed 1 base from V and 9 bases from J; junction bases left unmatched: 7. CDR3 length: 15 residues. The germline V gene encodes CDR1 SGHTA and CDR2 FQGNSA. The DNA for the CDR3 is TGTGCCAGCAGCTTAGGGGGCGGGAGGGGGAGCATTCAGTACTTC. This sequence encodes CASSLGGGRGSIQYF.

This clonotype was seen ten or more times. J is TRBJ2-5 and V is TRBV20-1; D tentatively reads TRBD1 or TRBD2 (5 bases each). V shed 1 base and J shed 5 bases, with 14 bases lying between them. The CDR3 covers 14 residues. Germline V gene sequence: CDR1 DFQATT, CDR2 SNEGSKA (reference sequence). For the CDR3, the DNA is TGCAGTGCTAGAGGAGGCCCCGAGGGGGAGACCCAGTACTTC. Translated, it gives CSARGGPEGETQYF.

This chain joins TRBV9 and TRBJ2-3, with D perhaps TRBD1 (5 bases). CDR1 SGDLS and CDR2 YYNGEE come from the germline V gene. Trimming removed 0 bases at V and 6 bases at J, with 11 bases between. The CDR3 sequence is 14 residues long. This chain's CDR3 is CASSVEVKGDTQYF. In DNA, the CDR3 is TGTGCCAGCAGCGTAGAAGTTAAGGGGGATACGCAGTATTTT.

This chain connects TRBV24-1 to TRBJ2-1; D call uncertain. Germline V gene data show CDR1 as KGHDR and CDR2 as SFDVKD. Trimming stripped 3 bases from V and 13 bases from J, with 15 bases between. The CDR3 contains 13 residues. The CDR3: CATSDVSTKQQFF. The CDR3 coding sequence is TGTGCCACCAGTGATGTAAGCACTAAGCAACAGTTCTTC.

This clonotype appeared many times. V usage is TRBV5-1 and J usage is TRBJ2-1, with D possibly matching TRBD2 (5 bases). The CDR3 runs 15 residues. The V and J ends lost 0 bases and 8 bases respectively, with 15 bases between them. Germline CDR1 SGHRS, CDR2 YFSETQ. CDR3 nucleotide sequence: TGCGCCAGCAGCTTGGTGTCGCGGGCTGATCATGAGCAGTTCTTC. This gives the protein CASSLVSRADHEQFF.

The table lists this clonotype with a few counts. The chain links TRBV27 to TRBJ1-4; D not resolved. The V gene lost 4 bases and the J gene lost 6 bases, with 12 bases spanning the gap. Germline V gives CDR1 MNHEY, CDR2 SMNVEV (reference sequence). CDR3 length equals 14 residues. CDR3 in DNA: TGTGCCAGCAGTTCGTTAGGACCCGATGAAAAACTGTTTTTT. This gives the protein CASSSLGPDEKLFF.

A word on this clonotype: Sequence at one end of the junction differs from germline and may be a read error. The V and J genes are TRBV11-2 and TRBJ1-1, with TRBD1 as a possible D gene (6 bases). Germline lookup yields CDR1 SGHAT and CDR2 FQNNGV. The CDR3 loop spans 13 amino acids. The chain's CDR3 is CAGSPGTNTEAFF. Here the CDR3 DNA reads TGTGCCGGCAGCCCGGGGACAAACACTGAAGCTTTCTTT.

This clonotype was counted many times. V gene TRBV7-9 combines with J gene TRBJ2-7; D is ambiguous. The CDR3 loop spans 12 amino acids. Germline values: CDR1 SEHNR, CDR2 FQNEAQ (reference sequence). V lost 4 bases and J 3 bases, leaving 7 bases between the germline ends. CDR3 DNA: TGTGCCAGCAGCTCCGGGCTCTACGAGCAGTACTTC. It encodes CASSSGLYEQYF.

The chain is built from TRBV28 and TRBJ2-4; 9 bases fit TRBD1. There are 15 residues in the CDR3. Trimming cost V 4 bases and J 4 bases; bases outside gene matches: 5. Per germline, CDR1 MDHEN and CDR2 SYDVKM. This CDR3 reads CASSSRGTGKNIQYF. The CDR3 nucleotides read TGTGCCAGCAGTTCCCGAGGGACAGGGAAAAACATTCAGTACTTC. Supplemented by reference TRBV28 and TRBJ2-4, the full variable domain reads DVKVTQSSRYLVKRTGEKVFLECVQDMDHENMFWYRQDPGLGLRLIYFSYDVKMKEKGDIPEGYSVSREKKERFSLILESASTNQTSMYLCASSSRGTGKNIQYFGAGTRLSVL.

The rearrangement uses TRBV5-1 and TRBJ2-3; 8 nucleotides align to TRBD1. V was clipped by 2 bases and J by 1 base; unmatched bases: 3. CDR1 SGHRS and CDR2 YFSETQ come from the germline V gene. This CDR3 is built from 15 residues. The chain's CDR3 is CASSFTTGGTDTQYF. The CDR3 DNA is TGCGCCAGCAGCTTCACGACAGGGGGCACAGATACGCAGTATTTT.

The sample holds a few counts of this clonotype. This chain links TRBV6-5 with TRBJ1-1; unclear D gene. The V and J ends lost 8 bases and 4 bases respectively, with 20 bases between them. The germline gives CDR1 MNHEY, CDR2 SVGAGI. The CDR3 runs 15 residues. The CDR3 region has the DNA TGTGCCAGCTGTAGCCCCTCAGGACGTGGCACTGAAGCTTTCTTT. It translates to CASCSPSGRGTEAFF.

This clonotype showed up just a few times. At one boundary the junction diverges from the germline segment, which might be a read error. The chain carries TRBV27 and TRBJ2-7, with 12 bases identical to TRBD2. Looked up from germline, CDR1 is MNHEY and CDR2 is SMNVEV (reference sequence). The CDR3 spans 15 residues. The DNA for the CDR3 is TGTGTCAGCAGTTCCCCTAGCGGGGGGGAGCGCGAGCAGTACTTC. Residues: CVSSSPSGGEREQYF.

This clonotype was seen a few times. The J gene is TRBJ2-1, the V gene TRBV12-3 or TRBV12-4, with 9 bases matching TRBD2. Trimming cost V 7 bases and J 9 bases; bases outside gene matches: 16. This CDR3 has 16 residues. Here the CDR3 DNA reads TGTGCCAGCACCTCTCAGCGGGGGGCCTTTATTTCTGAGCAGTTCTTC. Translated, it gives CASTSQRGAFISEQFF.

The chain recombines TRBV11-3 with TRBJ2-1; 7 bases are shared with TRBD2. This CDR3 has 12 amino acids. Per germline, CDR1 SGHNT and CDR2 YENEEA. V shed 7 bases and J 9 bases; nucleotides not matched to a gene: 6. This CDR3 reads CASTRSGGEQFF. The CDR3 region has the DNA TGTGCCAGCACCCGATCGGGGGGTGAGCAGTTCTTC.

This clonotype was detected many times. The chain recombines TRBV15 with TRBJ2-7; 10 bases align to TRBD2. The junction had 8 bases not matched to a gene; V was cut back by 5 bases and J by 1 base. The germline V gene encodes CDR1 LNHNV and CDR2 YYDKDF (reference sequence). This CDR3 has 16 amino acids. For the CDR3, the DNA is TGTGCCACCAGCGTGAAGCCTAGCGGGGGATCCTACGAGCAGTACTTC. This encodes CATSVKPSGGSYEQYF. Using reference TRBV15 and TRBJ2-7 for the parts outside the CDR3, the full variable domain is DAMVIQNPRYQVTQFGKPVTLSCSQTLNHNVMYWYQQKSSQAPKLLFHYYDKDFNNEADTPDNFQSRRPNTSFCFLDIRSPGLGDTAMYLCATSVKPSGGSYEQYFGPGTRLTVT.

This clonotype was recorded at least ten times. V usage is TRBV7-2 and J usage is TRBJ2-7; 8 positions match TRBD2. The CDR3 contains 14 residues. Looked up from germline, CDR1 is SGHTA and CDR2 is FQGNSA. Trimming at V came to 0 bases and at J to 3 bases, leaving 1 base not matched to a gene. CDR3 loop: CASSLALAGYEQYF. For the CDR3, the DNA is TGTGCCAGCAGCTTAGCCCTAGCGGGCTACGAGCAGTACTTC. Combining the CDR3 with reference TRBV7-2 and TRBJ2-7 gives the whole variable domain GAGVSQSPSNKVTEKGKDVELRCDPISGHTALYWYRQSLGQGLEFLIYFQGNSAPDKSGLPSDRFSAERTGGSVSTLTIQRTQQEDSAVYLCASSLALAGYEQYFGPGTRLTVT.

This clonotype has ten or more counts. This chain connects TRBV3-1 to TRBJ2-7; 7 nucleotides agree with TRBD2. CDR1 is LGHDT, CDR2 YNNKEL, per germline (reference sequence). J was trimmed by 5 bases and V by 0 bases; bases with no gene match: 4. The CDR3 is 14 residues long. Here the CDR3 DNA reads TGTGCCAGCAGCCAAGAAGCGGGGAGCGACGAGCAGTACTTC. It specifies CASSQEAGSDEQYF.

The chain has TRBV7-9 and TRBJ2-1; TRBD2 might be the D (6 bases). Trimming pared 0 bases from V and 8 bases from J, leaving 14 bases between. The V gene's germline CDR1 is SEHNR and CDR2 FQNEAQ (reference sequence). The CDR3 spans 15 residues. The CDR3 region is CASSLATSRLDEQFF. The CDR3 coding sequence is TGTGCCAGCAGCTTAGCAACTAGCCGGCTCGATGAGCAGTTCTTC.